The present T cell receptor beta chain was sequenced within a study of blood T cell repertoires in COVID-19. Generated by immunoSEQ multiplex PCR, the TCRdb table keeps only in-frame clones and is missing some. The sample records 200,000 to 300,000 clones, more than 75% being singletons. The germline V and J ends were trimmed by 8 bases and 2 bases, with 10 bases remaining between them. The CDR3 is 12 amino acids. Germline V gene data show CDR1 as SNHLY and CDR2 as FYNNEI. The sample consisted of peripheral blood. This receptor was obtained from a man aged 40-55 years who had recovered from COVID-19. This rearrangement joins TRBV2 to TRBJ2-7; weak D call: TRBD1 (5 bases). In DNA form, the CDR3 reads TGTGCCAGCTCAACGGACACCTACGAGCAGTACTTC. The encoded protein is CASSTDTYEQYF.